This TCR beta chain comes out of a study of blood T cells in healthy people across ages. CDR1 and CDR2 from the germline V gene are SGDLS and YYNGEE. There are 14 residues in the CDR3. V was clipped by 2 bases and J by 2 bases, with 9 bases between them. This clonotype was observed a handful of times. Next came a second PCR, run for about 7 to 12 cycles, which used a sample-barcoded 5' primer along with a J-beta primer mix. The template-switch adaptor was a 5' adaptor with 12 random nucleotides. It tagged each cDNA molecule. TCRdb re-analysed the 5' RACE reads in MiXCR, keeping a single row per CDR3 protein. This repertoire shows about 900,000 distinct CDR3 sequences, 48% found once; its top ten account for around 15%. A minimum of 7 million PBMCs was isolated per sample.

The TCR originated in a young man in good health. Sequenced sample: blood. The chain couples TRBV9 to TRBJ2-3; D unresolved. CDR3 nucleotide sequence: TGTGCCAGCAGCGTCTCCGGCCCCACAGATACGCAGTATTTT. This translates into CASSVSGPTDTQYF. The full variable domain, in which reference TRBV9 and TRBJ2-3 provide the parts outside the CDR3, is DSGVTQTPKHLITATGQRVTLRCSPRSGDLSVYWYQQSLDQGLQFLIQYYNGEERAKGNILERFSAQQFPDLHSELNLSSLELGDSALYFCASSVSGPTDTQYFGPGTRLTVL.